The present TCR beta chain was sequenced within a study of cytomegalovirus exposure and HLA in healthy donors. Findings and caveats of the study: Likely technical artifact: a cluster of highly shared sequence variants.

PCR involved 60 Vbeta and 13 Jbeta primers. Sequencing used immunoSEQ multiplex PCR; TCRdb keeps in-frame clones, though not all of them. This sample's clone table lists about 87,000 clones. To note about this clone: No antigen is known for it.

CDR1 is KGHSH and CDR2 is LQKENI in the germline V gene. Trimming removed 5 bases from V and 8 bases from J, with 12 bases in between. The CDR3 has 12 amino acids. Whereas donors were nominally healthy upon sampling, unrecorded immune exposures were probable. The chain joins TRBV18 to TRBJ1-1, with D maybe TRBD1 (6 bases). This clonotype was obtained from a man in his fifties or sixties in good health and CMV-seropositive. Sample: PBMCs. The CDR3 reads CASSDGTQEAFF. CDR3 in DNA: TGTGCCAGCTCAGACGGGACACAAGAAGCTTTCTTT.